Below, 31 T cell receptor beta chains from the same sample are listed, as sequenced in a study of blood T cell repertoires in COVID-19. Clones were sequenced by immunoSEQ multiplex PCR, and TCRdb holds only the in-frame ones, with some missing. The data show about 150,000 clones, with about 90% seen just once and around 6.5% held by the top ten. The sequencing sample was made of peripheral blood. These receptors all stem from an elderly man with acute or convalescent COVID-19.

DNA for the CDR3: TGTGCCTGTCAAGACAGGCACTATGGCTACACCTTC. Translating it yields CACQDRHYGYTF. The chain links TRBV30 to TRBJ1-2, with D tentatively TRBD1 (6 bases). V lost 6 bases and J 3 bases, leaving 11 bases between the germline ends. In germline, CDR1 is GTSNPN, CDR2 SVGIG (reference sequence). The length of the CDR3 is 12 residues.

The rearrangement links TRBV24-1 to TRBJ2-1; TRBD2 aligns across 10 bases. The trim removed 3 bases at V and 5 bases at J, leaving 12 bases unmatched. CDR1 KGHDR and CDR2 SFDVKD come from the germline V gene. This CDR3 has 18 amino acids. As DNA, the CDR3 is TGTGCCACCAGTGATCAACGCCGCGGACTAGCGGACGACAATGAGCAGTTCTTC. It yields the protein CATSDQRRGLADDNEQFF.

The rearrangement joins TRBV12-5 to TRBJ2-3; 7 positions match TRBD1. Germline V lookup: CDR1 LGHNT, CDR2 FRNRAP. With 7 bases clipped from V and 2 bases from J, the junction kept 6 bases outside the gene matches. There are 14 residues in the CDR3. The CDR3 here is CASVRTGFTDTQYF. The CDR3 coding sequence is TGTGCTAGTGTTAGGACAGGCTTCACAGATACGCAGTATTTT.

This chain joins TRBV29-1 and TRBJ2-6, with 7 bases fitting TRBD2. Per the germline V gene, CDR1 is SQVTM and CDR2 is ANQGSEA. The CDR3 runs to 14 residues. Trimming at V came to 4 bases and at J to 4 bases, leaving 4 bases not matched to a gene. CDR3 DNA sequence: TGCAGCGTTGTGGGGGGGTCCGGGGCCAACGTCCTGACTTTC. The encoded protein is CSVVGGSGANVLTF.

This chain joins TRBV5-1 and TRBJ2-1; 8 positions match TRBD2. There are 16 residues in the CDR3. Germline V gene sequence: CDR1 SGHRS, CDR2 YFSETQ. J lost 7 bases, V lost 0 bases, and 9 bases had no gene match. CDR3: CASSLVGSGMRNEQFF. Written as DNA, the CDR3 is TGCGCCAGCAGCTTGGTTGGTAGCGGGATGAGGAATGAGCAGTTCTTC.

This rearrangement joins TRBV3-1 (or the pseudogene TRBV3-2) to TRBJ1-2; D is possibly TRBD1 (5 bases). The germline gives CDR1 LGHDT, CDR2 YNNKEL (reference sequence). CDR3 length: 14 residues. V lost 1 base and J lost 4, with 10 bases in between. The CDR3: CASSQGQTSYGYTF. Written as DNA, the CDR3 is TGTGCCAGCAGCCAAGGACAGACCTCCTATGGCTACACCTTC.

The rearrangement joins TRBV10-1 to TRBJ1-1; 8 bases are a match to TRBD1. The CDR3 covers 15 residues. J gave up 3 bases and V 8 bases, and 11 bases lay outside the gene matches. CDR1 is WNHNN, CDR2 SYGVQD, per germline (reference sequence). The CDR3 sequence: CASGRKTGGDTEAFF. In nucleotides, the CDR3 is TGCGCCAGCGGAAGGAAAACAGGGGGGGACACTGAAGCTTTCTTT.

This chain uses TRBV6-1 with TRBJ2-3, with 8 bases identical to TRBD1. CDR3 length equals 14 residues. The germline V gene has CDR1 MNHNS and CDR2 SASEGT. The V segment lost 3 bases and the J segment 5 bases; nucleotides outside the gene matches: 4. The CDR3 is CASSDRGRIDTQYF. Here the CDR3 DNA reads TGTGCCAGCAGTGACAGGGGGCGAATAGATACGCAGTATTTT.

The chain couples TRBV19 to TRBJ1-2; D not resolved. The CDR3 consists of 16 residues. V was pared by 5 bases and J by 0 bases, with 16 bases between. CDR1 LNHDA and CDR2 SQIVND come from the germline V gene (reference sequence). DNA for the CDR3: TGTGCCAGTAGTCCAAACAACGGGGTGACTAACTATGGCTACACCTTC. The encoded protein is CASSPNNGVTNYGYTF.

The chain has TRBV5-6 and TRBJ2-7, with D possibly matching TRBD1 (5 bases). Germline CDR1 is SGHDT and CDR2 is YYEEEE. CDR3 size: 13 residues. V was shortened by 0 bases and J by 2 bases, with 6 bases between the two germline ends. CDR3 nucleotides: TGTGCCAGCAGCTTGGCAGGGCCCTACGAGCAGTACTTC. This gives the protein CASSLAGPYEQYF.

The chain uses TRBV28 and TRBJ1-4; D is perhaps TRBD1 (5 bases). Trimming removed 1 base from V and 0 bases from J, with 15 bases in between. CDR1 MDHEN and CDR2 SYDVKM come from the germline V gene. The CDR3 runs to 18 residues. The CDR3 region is CASSLLGAKRATNEKLFF. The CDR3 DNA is TGTGCCAGCAGTTTATTAGGGGCCAAAAGAGCAACTAATGAAAAACTGTTTTTT.

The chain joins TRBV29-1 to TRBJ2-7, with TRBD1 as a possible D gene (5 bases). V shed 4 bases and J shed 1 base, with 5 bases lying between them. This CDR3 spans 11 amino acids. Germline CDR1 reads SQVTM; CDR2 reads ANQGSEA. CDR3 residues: CSVGQSYEQYF. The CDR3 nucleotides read TGCAGCGTTGGACAGTCCTACGAGCAGTACTTC.

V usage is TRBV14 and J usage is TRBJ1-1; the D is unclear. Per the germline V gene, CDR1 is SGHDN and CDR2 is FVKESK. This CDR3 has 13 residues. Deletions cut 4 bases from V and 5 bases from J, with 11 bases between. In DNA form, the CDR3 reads TGTGCCAGCAGCCTATCGCTCAGAACTGAAGCTTTCTTT. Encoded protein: CASSLSLRTEAFF.

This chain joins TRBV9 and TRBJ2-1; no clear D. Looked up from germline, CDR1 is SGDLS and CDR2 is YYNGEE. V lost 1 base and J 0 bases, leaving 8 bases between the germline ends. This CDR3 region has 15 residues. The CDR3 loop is CASSVLGTSYNEQFF. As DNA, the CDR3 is TGTGCCAGCAGCGTACTGGGCACCTCCTACAATGAGCAGTTCTTC.

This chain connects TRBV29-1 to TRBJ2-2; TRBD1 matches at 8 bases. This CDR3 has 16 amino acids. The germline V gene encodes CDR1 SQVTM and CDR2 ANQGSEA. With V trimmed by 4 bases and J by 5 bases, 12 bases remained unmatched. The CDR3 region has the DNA TGCAGCGTTGTCGGGGGAGGACAGGGCCTAACCGGGGAGCTGTTTTTT. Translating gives CSVVGGGQGLTGELFF.

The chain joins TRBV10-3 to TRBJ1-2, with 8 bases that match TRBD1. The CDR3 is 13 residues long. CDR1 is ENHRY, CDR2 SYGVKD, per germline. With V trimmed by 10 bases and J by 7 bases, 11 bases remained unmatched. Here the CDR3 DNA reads TGTGCCACCGGGGAGGACAGGGAATTTGGCTACACCTTC. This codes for CATGEDREFGYTF.

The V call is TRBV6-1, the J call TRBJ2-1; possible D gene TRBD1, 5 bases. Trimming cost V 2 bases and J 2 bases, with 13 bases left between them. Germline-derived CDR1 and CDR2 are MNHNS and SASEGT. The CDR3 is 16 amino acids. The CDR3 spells CASSESRTQTYNEQFF. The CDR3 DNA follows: TGTGCCAGCAGTGAATCCAGGACACAGACCTACAATGAGCAGTTCTTC.

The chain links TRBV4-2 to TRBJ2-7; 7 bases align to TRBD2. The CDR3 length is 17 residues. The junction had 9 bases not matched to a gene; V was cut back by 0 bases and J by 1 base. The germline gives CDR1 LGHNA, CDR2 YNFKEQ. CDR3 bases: TGTGCCAGCAGCCAAGATTTCGGGGGGACGGGTTCCTACGAGCAGTACTTC. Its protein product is CASSQDFGGTGSYEQYF.

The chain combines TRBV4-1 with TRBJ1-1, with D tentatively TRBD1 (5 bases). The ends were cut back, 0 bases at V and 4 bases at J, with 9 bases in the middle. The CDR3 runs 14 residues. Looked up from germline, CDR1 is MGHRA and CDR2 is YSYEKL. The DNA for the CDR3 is TGCGCCAGCAGCCAAGATATGGGGGGCACTGAAGCTTTCTTT. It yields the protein CASSQDMGGTEAFF.

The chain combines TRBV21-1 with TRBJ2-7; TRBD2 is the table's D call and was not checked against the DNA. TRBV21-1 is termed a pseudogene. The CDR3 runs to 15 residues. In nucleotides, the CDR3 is TGTGCCAGCAGCCCTGGGACTAGCGTTGCCTACGAGCAGTACTTC. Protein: CASSPGTSVAYEQYF.

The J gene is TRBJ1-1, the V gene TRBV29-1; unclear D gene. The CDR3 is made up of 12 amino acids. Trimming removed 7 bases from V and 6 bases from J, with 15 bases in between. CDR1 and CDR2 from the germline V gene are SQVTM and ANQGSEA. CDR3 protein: CSAEGVVPEAFF. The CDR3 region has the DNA TGCAGCGCCGAGGGAGTTGTTCCTGAAGCTTTCTTT.

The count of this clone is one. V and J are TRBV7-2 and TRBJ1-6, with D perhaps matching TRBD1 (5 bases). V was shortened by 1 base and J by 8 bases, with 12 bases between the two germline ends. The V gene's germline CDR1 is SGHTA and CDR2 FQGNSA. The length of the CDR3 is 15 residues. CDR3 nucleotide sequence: TGTGCCAGCAGCTTAGATGGACAAGTGGATTCACCCCTCCACTTT. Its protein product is CASSLDGQVDSPLHF.

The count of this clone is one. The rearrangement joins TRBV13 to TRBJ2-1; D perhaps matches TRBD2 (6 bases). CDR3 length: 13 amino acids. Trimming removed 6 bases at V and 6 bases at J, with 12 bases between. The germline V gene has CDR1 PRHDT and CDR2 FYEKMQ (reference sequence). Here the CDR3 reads CASRGGAFNEQFF. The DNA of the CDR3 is TGTGCCAGCAGGGGGGGAGCGTTCAATGAGCAGTTCTTC. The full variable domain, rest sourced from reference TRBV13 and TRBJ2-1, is AAGVIQSPRHLIKEKRETATLKCYPIPRHDTVYWYQQGPGQDPQFLISFYEKMQSDKGSIPDRFSAQQFSDYHSELNMSSLELGDSALYFCASRGGAFNEQFFGPGTRLTVL.

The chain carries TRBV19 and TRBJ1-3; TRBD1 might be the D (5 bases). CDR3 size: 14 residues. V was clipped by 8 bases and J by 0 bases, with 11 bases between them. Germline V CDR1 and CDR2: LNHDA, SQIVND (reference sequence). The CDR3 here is CASGWGASGNTIYF. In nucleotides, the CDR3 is TGTGCCAGTGGCTGGGGCGCCTCTGGAAACACCATATATTTT.

For the CDR3, the DNA is TGTGCCAGCAGTGAACGGACAGGCTCATATGGCTACACCTTC. Translation: CASSERTGSYGYTF. V usage is TRBV6-1 and J usage is TRBJ1-2; 7 nucleotides line up with TRBD1. This CDR3 contains 14 residues. The J segment lost 5 bases and the V segment lost 2 bases, leaving 5 bases of the junction unmatched. From germline, CDR1 is MNHNS and CDR2 SASEGT.

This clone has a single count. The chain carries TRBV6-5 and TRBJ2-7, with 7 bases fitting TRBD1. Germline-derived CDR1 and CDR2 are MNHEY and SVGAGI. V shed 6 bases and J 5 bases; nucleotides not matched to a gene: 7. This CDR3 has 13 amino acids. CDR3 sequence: CASRGGQLNEQYF. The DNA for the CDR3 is TGTGCCAGCAGAGGGGGACAGCTGAACGAGCAGTACTTC.

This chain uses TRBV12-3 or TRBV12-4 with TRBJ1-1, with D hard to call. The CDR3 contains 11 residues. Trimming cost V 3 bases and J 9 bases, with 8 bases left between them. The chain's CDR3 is CASSFGSKAFF. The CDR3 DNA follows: TGTGCCAGCAGTTTCGGGAGCAAAGCTTTCTTT.

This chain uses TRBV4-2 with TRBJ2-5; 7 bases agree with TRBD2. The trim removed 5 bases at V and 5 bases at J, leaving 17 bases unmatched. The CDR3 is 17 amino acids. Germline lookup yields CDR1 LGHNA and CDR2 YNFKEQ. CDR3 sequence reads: CASSGGVAGDLGETQYF. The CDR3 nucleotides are TGTGCCAGCAGCGGGGGGGTCGCGGGGGACCTGGGGGAGACCCAGTACTTC.

The CDR3 loop is CASSQNYGSPLHF. CDR3 DNA sequence: TGTGCCAGCAGCCAAAACTATGGTTCACCCCTCCACTTT. This chain joins TRBV3-1 (or the pseudogene TRBV3-2) and TRBJ1-6; D is unclear. The CDR3 contains 13 residues. Germline CDR1 and CDR2: LGHDT and YNNKEL (reference sequence). Trimming left V 2 bases short and J 9 bases short, with 8 bases between.

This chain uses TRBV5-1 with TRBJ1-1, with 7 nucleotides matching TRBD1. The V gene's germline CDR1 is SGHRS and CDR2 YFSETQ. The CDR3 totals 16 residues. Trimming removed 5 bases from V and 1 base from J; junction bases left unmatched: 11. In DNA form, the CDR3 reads TGCGCCAGCAGTCGCGGACAGGATCAAGGGAACACTGAAGCTTTCTTT. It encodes CASSRGQDQGNTEAFF.

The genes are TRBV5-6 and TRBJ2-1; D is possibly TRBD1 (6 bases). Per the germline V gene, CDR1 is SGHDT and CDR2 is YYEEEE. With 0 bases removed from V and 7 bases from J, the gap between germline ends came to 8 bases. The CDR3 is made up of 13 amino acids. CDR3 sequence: CASSLGGTNEQFF. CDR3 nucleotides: TGTGCCAGCAGCTTGGGGGGGACAAATGAGCAGTTCTTC.